The 10 T cell receptor beta chains below come from one sample, sequenced in a study of cytomegalovirus exposure and HLA in healthy donors. The PCR was carried out with 60 Vbeta primers and 13 Jbeta primers. The assay was immunoSEQ multiplex PCR, and TCRdb's table has in-frame clones only and misses some. The sample shows around 130,000 clones, around 80% of them seen only once. Sequencing was done on a sample of PBMCs. These receptors were obtained from a man aged 18 to 30 in good health and CMV-seronegative.

The table lists this clone with a few counts. The chain has TRBV12-5 and TRBJ1-2; TRBD1 might be the D (5 bases). Germline CDR1 and CDR2: LGHNT and FRNRAP. This CDR3 region has 14 residues. V gave up 7 bases and J gave up 8 bases, with 20 bases separating them. The CDR3 loop reads CASALPAGRGGYTF. CDR3 bases: TGTGCTAGTGCCCTCCCGGCAGGGCGAGGAGGCTACACCTTC.

The genes are TRBV19 and TRBJ2-7; a possible D gene is TRBD1 (6 bases). V shed 1 base and J shed 11 bases, with 9 bases lying between them. Germline loops: CDR1 LNHDA, CDR2 SQIVND (reference sequence). This CDR3 has 11 residues. The CDR3 sequence: CASSIGQVKYF. CDR3 sequence (DNA): TGTGCCAGTAGTATAGGACAGGTGAAGTACTTC. Drawing the rest from reference TRBV19 and TRBJ2-7, the complete variable domain is DGGITQSPKYLFRKEGQNVTLSCEQNLNHDAMYWYRQDPGQGLRLIYYSQIVNDFQKGDIAEGYSVSREKKESFPLTVTSAQKNPTAFYLCASSIGQVKYFGPGTRLTVT.

The chain is built from TRBV7-2 and TRBJ1-5; the D is unclear. V lost 5 bases and J 4 bases, leaving 15 bases between the germline ends. Germline V gene lookup returns CDR1 SGHTA and CDR2 FQGNSA. CDR3 size: 15 residues. The CDR3 sequence: CASSINSIPNQPQHF. CDR3 in DNA: TGTGCCAGCAGCATCAACAGTATCCCTAATCAGCCCCAGCATTTT. The full variable domain, with the rest looked up from reference TRBV7-2 and TRBJ1-5, is GAGVSQSPSNKVTEKGKDVELRCDPISGHTALYWYRQSLGQGLEFLIYFQGNSAPDKSGLPSDRFSAERTGGSVSTLTIQRTQQEDSAVYLCASSINSIPNQPQHFGDGTRLSIL.

This sequence joins TRBV18 and TRBJ2-3, with 8 positions matching TRBD2. Germline V gives CDR1 KGHSH, CDR2 LQKENI. The junction had 5 bases not matched to a gene; V was cut back by 4 bases and J by 2 bases. The CDR3 runs to 15 residues. This chain's CDR3 is CASSRALAATDTQYF. The CDR3, as DNA: TGTGCCAGCTCACGCGCACTAGCGGCCACAGATACGCAGTATTTT. Based on the CDR3 plus reference TRBV18 and TRBJ2-3, the full variable domain is NAGVMQNPRHLVRRRGQEARLRCSPMKGHSHVYWYRQLPEEGLKFMVYLQKENIIDESGMPKERFSAEFPKEGPSILRIQQVVRGDSAAYFCASSRALAATDTQYFGPGTRLTVL.

Points on this clone: The junction and the germline gene differ at one end; a read error may be behind it. The chain links TRBV7-9 to TRBJ2-3, with D perhaps TRBD1 (6 bases). The CDR3 is 16 amino acids. From germline, CDR1 is SEHNR and CDR2 FQNEAQ (reference sequence). The DNA of the CDR3 is TGTTCCAGCAGCTTAGCAGCAGGGGCTGAAGGGGATACGCAGTATTTT. Translating gives CSSSLAAGAEGDTQYF.

This clone is a singleton in its sample. The chain links TRBV28 to TRBJ2-7, with TRBD2 matching over 11 bases. The length of the CDR3 is 14 residues. CDR1 MDHEN and CDR2 SYDVKM come from the germline V gene. After removal of 6 bases from V and 2 bases from J, the junction contained 3 bases not matched to a gene. The CDR3 nucleotides read TGTGCCAGCAGGCTAGCGGGAGGAGCCTACGAGCAGTACTTC. Translation gives CASRLAGGAYEQYF. The full variable domain, in which reference TRBV28 and TRBJ2-7 provide the parts outside the CDR3, is DVKVTQSSRYLVKRTGEKVFLECVQDMDHENMFWYRQDPGLGLRLIYFSYDVKMKEKGDIPEGYSVSREKKERFSLILESASTNQTSMYLCASRLAGGAYEQYFGPGTRLTVT.

This chain uses TRBV19 with TRBJ2-2; TRBD2 matches at 10 bases. CDR3 length: 15 residues. After removal of 5 bases from V and 0 bases from J, the junction contained 0 bases not matched to a gene. Per germline, CDR1 LNHDA and CDR2 SQIVND (reference sequence). The CDR3 DNA reads as TGTGCCAGTAGTGGACTAGCGGCGAACACCGGGGAGCTGTTTTTT. Protein: CASSGLAANTGELFF.

This clone appeared a single time. The V and J genes are TRBV7-8 and TRBJ2-5; 10 bases match TRBD2. Germline V gene data show CDR1 as SGHVS and CDR2 as FQNEAQ. This CDR3 spans 16 amino acids. Trimming cost V 4 bases and J 4 bases; bases outside gene matches: 9. The CDR3 here is CASSSEGAGGLETQYF. The DNA for the CDR3 is TGTGCCAGCAGCTCAGAAGGAGCGGGAGGGTTAGAGACCCAGTACTTC.

The chain couples TRBV2 to TRBJ1-5, with a possible D match to TRBD1 (6 bases). The CDR3 spans 13 residues. CDR1 SNHLY and CDR2 FYNNEI come from the germline V gene. V gave up 6 bases and J gave up 9 bases, with 15 bases separating them. In nucleotides, the CDR3 is TGTGCCAGCAGGAGAGGGGGGGGGTCGCCCCAGCATTTT. Translation gives CASRRGGGSPQHF.

The V and J genes are TRBV30 and TRBJ2-7; tentative D call: TRBD1 (6 bases). With 5 bases removed from V and 6 bases from J, the gap between germline ends came to 23 bases. Germline lookup yields CDR1 GTSNPN and CDR2 SVGIG (reference sequence). The CDR3 is made up of 15 amino acids. CDR3 region: CAWEGEQGVISEQYF. The CDR3 region has the DNA TGTGCCTGGGAAGGAGAACAGGGTGTCATAAGCGAGCAGTACTTC.